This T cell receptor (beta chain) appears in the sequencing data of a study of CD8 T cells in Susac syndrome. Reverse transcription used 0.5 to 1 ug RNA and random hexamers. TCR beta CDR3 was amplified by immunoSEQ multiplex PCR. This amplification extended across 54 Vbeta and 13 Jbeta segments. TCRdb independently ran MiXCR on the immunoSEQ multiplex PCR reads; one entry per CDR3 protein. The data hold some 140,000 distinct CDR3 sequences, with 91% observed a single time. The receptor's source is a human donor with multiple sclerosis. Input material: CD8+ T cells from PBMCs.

CDR3 protein: CSAPRNRDEQFF. DNA of the CDR3: TGCAGTGCTCCCCGAAATAGAGATGAGCAGTTCTTC. The genes are TRBV20-1 and TRBJ2-1; no clear D. CDR1 DFQATT and CDR2 SNEGSKA come from the germline V gene (reference sequence). The germline V and J ends were trimmed by 5 bases and 8 bases, with 13 bases remaining between them. The CDR3 contains 12 residues.